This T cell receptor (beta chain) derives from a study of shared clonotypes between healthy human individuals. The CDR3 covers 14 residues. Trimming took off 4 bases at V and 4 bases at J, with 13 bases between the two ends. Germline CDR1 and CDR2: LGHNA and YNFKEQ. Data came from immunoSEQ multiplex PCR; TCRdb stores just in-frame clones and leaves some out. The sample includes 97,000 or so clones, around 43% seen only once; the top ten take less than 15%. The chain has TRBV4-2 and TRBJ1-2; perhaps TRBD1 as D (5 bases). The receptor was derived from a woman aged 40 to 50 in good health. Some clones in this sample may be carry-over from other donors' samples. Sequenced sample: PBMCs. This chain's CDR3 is CASSPPETVYGYTF. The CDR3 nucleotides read TGTGCCAGCAGCCCTCCGGAGACAGTCTATGGCTACACCTTC.